One and the same sample provided the 26 T cell receptor beta chains below, sequenced in a study of cytomegalovirus exposure and HLA in healthy donors. Researchers ran the PCR with 60 Vbeta and 13 Jbeta primers. Assay: immunoSEQ multiplex PCR; the TCRdb copy retains only in-frame clones and omits some. The sample lists about 160,000 clones, roughly 80% occurring once. The sequencing input was PBMCs. The source is a man aged 25 to 40 in good health and CMV-seronegative.

This rearrangement joins TRBV11-3 to TRBJ2-7, with 8 bases that match TRBD2. Germline V lookup: CDR1 SGHNT, CDR2 YENEEA. This CDR3 contains 14 residues. The trim removed 1 base at V and 5 bases at J, leaving 4 bases unmatched. CDR3 DNA: TGTGCCAGCAGCTTAGGAGCGGGAGTGGACGAGCAGTACTTC. It is translated as CASSLGAGVDEQYF.

This clone was found a few times. The chain links TRBV10-3 to TRBJ1-1; D perhaps matches TRBD1 (5 bases). The V gene lost 7 bases and the J gene lost 4 bases, with 19 bases spanning the gap. Germline CDR1 and CDR2: ENHRY and SYGVKD. This CDR3 has 15 amino acids. This chain's CDR3 is CAITLGGIGRTEAFF. CDR3 sequence (DNA): TGTGCCATCACGTTGGGGGGAATCGGACGCACTGAAGCTTTCTTT.

This clone was counted a few times. The genes are TRBV5-6 and TRBJ1-5; D remains unclear. Germline-derived CDR1 and CDR2 are SGHDT and YYEEEE. The CDR3 has 12 residues. Deletions cut 3 bases from V and 5 bases from J, with 6 bases between. CDR3 region: CASSSQDQPQHF. The DNA for the CDR3 is TGTGCCAGCAGCTCCCAGGATCAGCCCCAGCATTTT.

The J gene is TRBJ1-6, the V gene TRBV5-4, with D possibly matching TRBD1 (5 bases). The V gene's germline CDR1 is SGHNT and CDR2 YYREEE (reference sequence). The length of the CDR3 is 16 residues. Trimming took off 4 bases at V and 0 bases at J, with 11 bases between the two ends. The CDR3 bases are TGTGCCAGCAGCGACAGACAAAGCTCCTATAATTCACCCCTCCACTTT. Protein product: CASSDRQSSYNSPLHF.

CDR3 bases: TGTGCCAGTAGTCTCACGCGGGACAGGGCCCTCAGTGGGGCTTTCTTT. Translated: CASSLTRDRALSGAFF. This sequence joins TRBV19 and TRBJ1-1; the match to TRBD1 covers 9 bases. Trimming cost V 5 bases and J 11 bases; bases outside gene matches: 18. CDR1 and CDR2 (germline): LNHDA, SQIVND (reference sequence). This CDR3 spans 16 amino acids. The full variable domain, rest sourced from reference TRBV19 and TRBJ1-1, is DGGITQSPKYLFRKEGQNVTLSCEQNLNHDAMYWYRQDPGQGLRLIYYSQIVNDFQKGDIAEGYSVSREKKESFPLTVTSAQKNPTAFYLCASSLTRDRALSGAFFGQGTRLTVV.

The rearrangement links TRBV6-5 to TRBJ2-1; D is perhaps TRBD1 (6 bases). V was cut by 4 bases and J by 4 bases, with 17 bases left in between. Looked up from germline, CDR1 is MNHEY and CDR2 is SVGAGI. CDR3 length: 16 residues. CDR3 nucleotides: TGTGCCAGCAGTTCCTCTCCTAACAGGGAATACAATGAGCAGTTCTTC. Encoded protein: CASSSSPNREYNEQFF.

V and J are TRBV28 and TRBJ1-5; D might be TRBD1 (5 bases). Germline V CDR1 and CDR2: MDHEN, SYDVKM. There are 15 residues in the CDR3. Trimming pared 10 bases from V and 5 bases from J, leaving 21 bases between. CDR3 sequence reads: CAILGRQTGYQPQHF. Written as DNA, the CDR3 is TGTGCCATTTTAGGAAGACAGACCGGTTATCAGCCCCAGCATTTT.

The chain employs TRBV6-1 and TRBJ1-5, with TRBD1 identical over 7 bases. Trimming removed 0 bases from V and 7 bases from J; junction bases left unmatched: 6. In germline, CDR1 is MNHNS, CDR2 SASEGT. The CDR3 contains 15 residues. The CDR3 spells CASSEARTGAQPQHF. The CDR3 nucleotides are TGTGCCAGCAGTGAAGCTCGGACAGGAGCGCAGCCCCAGCATTTT.

V gene TRBV7-2 combines with J gene TRBJ2-5, with a tentative D call TRBD1 (5 bases). V was trimmed by 2 bases and J by 2 bases, leaving 15 bases between them. From germline, CDR1 is SGHTA and CDR2 FQGNSA. CDR3 length equals 16 residues. As DNA, the CDR3 is TGTGCCAGCAGCTTAATCGGCAGGGCCCGGCAAGAGACCCAGTACTTC. Protein product: CASSLIGRARQETQYF.

V usage is TRBV18 and J usage is TRBJ2-7, with a possible D match to TRBD1 (7 bases). This CDR3 is built from 14 residues. Per the germline V gene, CDR1 is KGHSH and CDR2 is LQKENI. Trimming stripped 3 bases from V and 2 bases from J, with 11 bases between. The CDR3 bases are TGTGCCAGCTCACCCCAGGGGGGAGCCTACGAGCAGTACTTC. It is translated as CASSPQGGAYEQYF.

The V call is TRBV5-6, the J call TRBJ1-5, with 11 bases lining up with TRBD1. CDR3 length: 15 amino acids. CDR1 and CDR2 from the germline V gene are SGHDT and YYEEEE. The J segment lost 6 bases and the V segment lost 4 bases, leaving 6 bases of the junction unmatched. CDR3 nucleotide sequence: TGTGCCAGCAGCCCGGGACAGGGGGTTCGTCAGCCCCAGCATTTT. Its translation is CASSPGQGVRQPQHF.

The rearrangement joins TRBV18 to TRBJ2-6, with D hard to call. The germline gives CDR1 KGHSH, CDR2 LQKENI. The CDR3 spans 16 residues. V was shortened by 3 bases and J by 4 bases, with 13 bases between the two germline ends. The CDR3 spells CASSPRTEVGANVLTF. The CDR3 bases are TGTGCCAGCTCACCGCGCACAGAAGTAGGGGCCAACGTCCTGACTTTC.

The chain uses TRBV13 and TRBJ2-2; the match to TRBD2 covers 13 bases. Germline CDR1 reads PRHDT; CDR2 reads FYEKMQ (reference sequence). This CDR3 region has 16 residues. The trim removed 8 bases at V and 4 bases at J, leaving 7 bases unmatched. CDR3 loop: CASRRGLAGVTGELFF. The CDR3 DNA follows: TGTGCCAGCCGCCGAGGACTAGCGGGAGTCACCGGGGAGCTGTTTTTT.

J is TRBJ2-1 and V is TRBV6-5; 13 nucleotides align to TRBD2. V gave up 9 bases and J gave up 14 bases; unmatched junction bases: 7. The CDR3 is 12 residues long. Germline lookup yields CDR1 MNHEY and CDR2 SVGAGI. Here the CDR3 DNA reads TGTGCCAGTAGGAGGACTAGCGGGAGTGAGTTCTTC. The encoded protein is CASRRTSGSEFF.

This chain joins TRBV11-2 and TRBJ1-2; the match to TRBD1 covers 8 bases. The CDR3 has 13 amino acids. J lost 7 bases, V lost 1 base, and 2 bases had no gene match. Germline V gives CDR1 SGHAT, CDR2 FQNNGV. The CDR3 sequence: CASSLAGGRGYTF. The CDR3 coding sequence is TGTGCCAGCAGCTTAGCAGGGGGCCGTGGCTACACCTTC.

This chain connects TRBV19 to TRBJ2-7, with TRBD1 identical over 8 bases. Germline V gene data show CDR1 as LNHDA and CDR2 as SQIVND (reference sequence). The CDR3 totals 15 residues. After removal of 2 bases from V and 5 bases from J, the junction contained 8 bases not matched to a gene. DNA for the CDR3: TGTGCCAGTAGTATAACAGGGGGAACAAGTAACGAGCAGTACTTC. This translates into CASSITGGTSNEQYF.

The J gene is TRBJ2-3, the V gene TRBV4-1; 9 nucleotides match TRBD1. The germline V gene has CDR1 MGHRA and CDR2 YSYEKL. The CDR3 totals 15 residues. Trimming took 1 base from V and 1 from J; bases not matched to a gene: 0. CDR3 in DNA: TGCGCCAGCAGCCAAGGGACAGGGGGCACAGATACGCAGTATTTT. It codes for CASSQGTGGTDTQYF.

The chain combines TRBV11-1 with TRBJ2-1; no clear D. The CDR3 loop spans 12 amino acids. V lost 5 bases and J 8 bases, leaving 10 bases between the germline ends. Germline V gene data show CDR1 as SGHAT and CDR2 as FQDESV (reference sequence). The CDR3 region has the DNA TGTGCCAGCAGCCAAAGCACGTATGAGCAGTTCTTC. Protein: CASSQSTYEQFF. Looking up the rest from reference TRBV11-1 and TRBJ2-1 gives the full variable domain: EAEVAQSPRYKITEKSQAVAFWCDPISGHATLYWYRQILGQGPELLVQFQDESVVDDSQLPKDRFSAERLKGVDSTLKIQPAELGDSAMYLCASSQSTYEQFFGPGTRLTVL.

The V gene is TRBV10-3, the J gene TRBJ2-2; 10 bases match TRBD2. Trimming took 1 base from V and 7 from J; bases not matched to a gene: 6. This CDR3 comprises 16 residues. Looked up from germline, CDR1 is ENHRY and CDR2 is SYGVKD. The CDR3 DNA is TGTGCCATCAGTGAGTGGGCTAGCGGGAGTGGCGGGGAGCTGTTTTTT. Translated, it gives CAISEWASGSGGELFF.

The chain employs TRBV29-1 and TRBJ2-7; 7 nucleotides align to TRBD1. With V trimmed by 3 bases and J by 3 bases, 2 bases remained unmatched. CDR1 is SQVTM, CDR2 ANQGSEA, per germline. The CDR3 has 12 amino acids. The CDR3 sequence: CSVEGQHYEQYF. For the CDR3, the DNA is TGCAGCGTTGAGGGACAGCACTACGAGCAGTACTTC.

V is TRBV7-6 and J is TRBJ2-2; 7 bases agree with TRBD1. Germline-derived CDR1 and CDR2 are SGHVS and FNYEAQ. V lost 5 bases to trimming and J lost 1 base; unmatched junction nucleotides: 10. CDR3 size: 17 residues. CDR3 nucleotides: TGTGCCAGCAGCCCCCGGCACAGGGGACAGAACACCGGGGAGCTGTTTTTT. This gives the protein CASSPRHRGQNTGELFF.

The V and J genes are TRBV5-1 and TRBJ2-3, with D hard to call. This CDR3 comprises 15 residues. The germline V gene has CDR1 SGHRS and CDR2 YFSETQ. Trimming took off 3 bases at V and 0 bases at J, with 11 bases between the two ends. CDR3 region: CASSSAVSSTDTQYF. The DNA for the CDR3 is TGCGCCAGCAGCTCTGCAGTTTCTAGCACAGATACGCAGTATTTT.

The gene calls are TRBV30 and TRBJ2-5, with TRBD1 identical over 8 bases. Germline loops: CDR1 GTSNPN, CDR2 SVGIG (reference sequence). With V trimmed by 2 bases and J by 5 bases, 13 bases remained unmatched. The CDR3 contains 16 residues. This CDR3 reads CAWSPFSRDRWETQYF. For the CDR3, the DNA is TGTGCCTGGAGTCCATTCAGCCGGGACAGGTGGGAGACCCAGTACTTC.

The chain uses TRBV6-1 and TRBJ1-1, with 9 bases matching TRBD1. Germline loops: CDR1 MNHNS, CDR2 SASEGT. The CDR3 loop spans 13 amino acids. Trimming cost V 5 bases and J 4 bases; bases outside gene matches: 2. The CDR3 DNA reads TGTGCCAGCAGTCGACAGGGGGGCACTGAAGCTTTCTTT. As protein: CASSRQGGTEAFF.

The J gene is TRBJ2-7, the V gene TRBV13, with D hard to call. V lost 5 bases to trimming and J lost 7 bases, with 15 bases between them. The germline gives CDR1 PRHDT, CDR2 FYEKMQ (reference sequence). The CDR3 has 13 amino acids. For the CDR3, the DNA is TGTGCCAGCAGCCAAACCTCGGCGCGGGAGCAGTACTTC. Translated, it gives CASSQTSAREQYF.

The chain carries TRBV7-2 and TRBJ2-1; 11 positions match TRBD2. This CDR3 comprises 12 residues. V gave up 2 bases and J gave up 14 bases; unmatched junction bases: 2. Germline CDR1 SGHTA, CDR2 FQGNSA. The CDR3 coding sequence is TGTGCCAGCAGCTTAATGGGACTAGCGGAGTTCTTC. Protein: CASSLMGLAEFF.